Listed below are T cell receptor beta chains from one sample, sequenced in a study of blood T cells in healthy people across ages. TCRdb re-analysed the 5' RACE reads in MiXCR, keeping a single row per CDR3 protein. This repertoire shows over 1,500,000 distinct CDR3 sequences, roughly 43% found once; its top ten account for 23%. Source material: blood. The receptors stem from a human donor in good health. The CDR3 runs from the conserved cysteine through the conserved F or W. Fields, in order: CDR3 protein, J gene, V gene.

CDR3 protein: CASSQEPGEETQYF
J gene: .
V gene: TRBV4-1

CDR3 protein: CASSPKGQGSSGANVLTF
J gene: TRBJ2-6
V gene: TRBV18

CDR3 protein: CAISESIGGANEQFF
J gene: TRBJ2-1
V gene: TRBV10-3

CDR3 protein: CASSPQGLVIDTQYF
J gene: TRBJ2-3
V gene: TRBV7-2

CDR3 protein: CSVNGGSGNTIYF
J gene: TRBJ1-3
V gene: TRBV29-1

CDR3 protein: CASSPGDLYEQYF
J gene: TRBJ2-7
V gene: TRBV7-6

CDR3 protein: CASSSGTNFYEQYF
J gene: TRBJ2-7
V gene: TRBV5-1

CDR3 protein: CASSVVGGNGYTF
J gene: TRBJ1-2
V gene: TRBV9

CDR3 protein: CQPGQGSYEQFF
J gene: TRBJ2-1
V gene: TRBV21-1

CDR3 protein: CASSLVGGGQVINEQFF
J gene: TRBJ2-1
V gene: TRBV7-2

CDR3 protein: CASSFNTREGNGYTF
J gene: TRBJ1-2
V gene: TRBV5-1

CDR3 protein: CASSQEGRKETQYF
J gene: TRBJ2-5
V gene: TRBV3-1

CDR3 protein: CASWEGQGAEAFF
J gene: TRBJ1-1
V gene: TRBV6-5

CDR3 protein: CASSVGQEQFF
J gene: TRBJ2-1
V gene: TRBV9

CDR3 protein: CASSLSGVTGYTF
J gene: TRBJ1-2
V gene: TRBV28

CDR3 protein: CASSQDSGQYF
J gene: TRBJ2-5
V gene: TRBV4-1

CDR3 protein: CASRKNPTGLAYEQYF
J gene: TRBJ2-7
V gene: TRBV27

CDR3 protein: CSASFLKGTYEQYF
J gene: TRBJ2-7
V gene: TRBV20-1

CDR3 protein: CASRDRGRSDTQYF
J gene: TRBJ2-3
V gene: TRBV5-4

CDR3 protein: CSVNVGTAQETQYF
J gene: TRBJ2-5
V gene: TRBV29-1

CDR3 protein: CASSYLDYTQYF
J gene: TRBJ2-3
V gene: TRBV6-2/TRBV6-3

CDR3 protein: CSVDRAADTEAFF
J gene: TRBJ1-1
V gene: TRBV29-1

CDR3 protein: CASTADPTSTEQYF
J gene: TRBJ2-7
V gene: TRBV12-3/TRBV12-4

CDR3 protein: CASSFSQGVGVGQYF
J gene: TRBJ2-7
V gene: TRBV7-2

CDR3 protein: CASSLYAWVGDEQFF
J gene: TRBJ2-1
V gene: TRBV14